This TCR beta chain comes out of a study of blood T cell repertoires in COVID-19. Worth noting for this clone: This specimen includes other DNA sequences encoding the same CDR3.

Clones were sequenced by immunoSEQ multiplex PCR, and TCRdb holds only the in-frame ones, with some missing. Of approximately 390,000 clones listed, around nine tenths are singletons. Germline V gene data show CDR1 as MDHEN and CDR2 as SYDVKM. The CDR3 contains 14 residues. With 3 bases clipped from V and 1 base from J, the junction kept 0 bases outside the gene matches. This TCR was sampled from a woman between 45 and 60 years old who had recovered from COVID-19. The chain is built from TRBV28 and TRBJ1-2; 9 nucleotides agree with TRBD1. Sequencing was done on a sample of PBMCs or T cells enriched from blood (not recorded which). As DNA, the CDR3 is TGTGCCAGCAGTTTGGGACAGGGTAACTATGGCTACACCTTC. This sequence encodes CASSLGQGNYGYTF.